A selection of T cell receptor beta chains follows, all from one sample in a study of blood T cell repertoires in COVID-19. Some clones are missing from TCRdb's copy, which holds only in-frame ones; the method was immunoSEQ multiplex PCR. The table has some 110,000 clones, about four fifths seen once; the top ten hold about 4.8%. The specimen was peripheral blood. Source of these receptors: a man aged 60 to 69 with acute or convalescent COVID-19. Each CDR3 is given with its conserved first and last residue. D genes are given only for firm matches. Rows give clone size only sometimes, using once, few, many, or a class for an expanded clone.

D	size	J	V	DNA	CDR3
TRBD1	NA	TRBJ2-1	TRBV15	TGTGCCACCAGCAGAGGGACCGGGACAGGGCACAATGAGCAGTTCTTC	CATSRGTGTGHNEQFF
TRBD1	NA	TRBJ2-7	TRBV7-9	TGTGCCAGCAGCTTAGAAGGGACAGGGGCCGAGCAGTACTTC	CASSLEGTGAEQYF
NA	NA	TRBJ2-2	TRBV2	TGTGCCAGCGCCCGCCAGGGCCACCCCAACACCGGGGAGCTGTTTTTT	CASARQGHPNTGELFF
NA	NA	TRBJ1-2	TRBV4-1	TGCGCCAGCAGCCAAGATCGAAGCGTATATGGCTACACCTTC	CASSQDRSVYGYTF
NA	NA	TRBJ1-5	TRBV2	TGTGCCAGCAGTGAGACAGCTATCAATCAGCCCCAGCATTTT	CASSETAINQPQHF
TRBD1	NA	TRBJ1-4	TRBV18	TGTGCCAGCTCACCCGGGACAGCTTCTGAAAAACTGTTTTTT	CASSPGTASEKLFF
NA	NA	TRBJ1-1	TRBV5-4	TGTGCCAGCAGCTTTCAAACACGCCCGAACACTGAAGCTTTCTTT	CASSFQTRPNTEAFF
TRBD2	few	TRBJ2-1	TRBV5-1	TGCGCCAGCAGCTCTTACCAACCGGGACTAGCGGGAGTCCCTTTAGACAATGAGCAGTTCTTC	CASSSYQPGLAGVPLDNEQFF
NA	NA	TRBJ1-1	TRBV24-1	TGTGCCCCTTCATTGGGGAGAGACACTGAAGCTTTCTTT	CAPSLGRDTEAFF
TRBD1	NA	TRBJ1-1	TRBV18	TGTGCCAGCTCACCACCCGGGACAGGGGGCTATAGGGGCACTGAAGCTTTCTTT	CASSPPGTGGYRGTEAFF
TRBD1	NA	TRBJ1-5	TRBV19	TGTGCCAGTAGTCCTGACAGGGTTCAGCCCCAGCATTTT	CASSPDRVQPQHF
TRBD1	NA	TRBJ1-5	TRBV28	TGTGCCAGCAGTTTAGGGACCCCGACAGGGGGAAGGAGCAATCAGCCCCAGCATTTT	CASSLGTPTGGRSNQPQHF
TRBD2	NA	TRBJ2-3	TRBV11-2	TGTGCCAGCAGCGAAGGGGGACTAGCCCGCACAGATACGCAGTATTTT	CASSEGGLARTDTQYF
NA	NA	TRBJ1-2	TRBV18	TGTGCCAGCTCACCCGACAGTAACTATGGCTACACCTTC	CASSPDSNYGYTF
NA	NA	TRBJ1-6	TRBV5-1	TGCGCCAGCAGCTTGGAAGGCCGGTGGGAGTCACCCCTCCACTTT	CASSLEGRWESPLHF
TRBD1	NA	TRBJ1-2	TRBV7-9	TGTGCCAGCAGCTCTCCCGTGCGCGGGACAGCCTATGGCTACACCTTC	CASSSPVRGTAYGYTF
NA	NA	TRBJ2-2	TRBV6-5	TGTGCCAGCAGGCCCGGGACTGATAACACCGGGGAGCTGTTTTTT	CASRPGTDNTGELFF
NA	once	TRBJ1-2	TRBV12-3/TRBV12-4	TGTGCCAGCTACACAGGGCTTGGCTACACCTTC	CASYTGLGYTF
NA	NA	TRBJ2-1	TRBV27	TGTGCCAGCAAAGAAGCGTACAATGAGCAGTTCTTC	CASKEAYNEQFF
NA	NA	TRBJ1-5	TRBV7-9	TGTGCCAGCAGCTTAGGGGGAGGCAATCAGCCCCAGCATTTT	CASSLGGGNQPQHF
TRBD2	NA	TRBJ2-3	TRBV19	TGTGCCAGTAGTATTCTAGCGGGGGGCACAGATACGCAGTATTTT	CASSILAGGTDTQYF
NA	NA	TRBJ1-2	TRBV3-1/TRBV3-2	TGTGCCAGCAGCCAACGGCGACAGTATGGCTACACCTTC	CASSQRRQYGYTF
NA	NA	TRBJ2-3	TRBV18	TGTGCCGGAGCTCCTCTCGGAGATACGCAGTATTTT	CAGAPLGDTQYF
NA	NA	TRBJ1-1	TRBV13	TGTGCCAGCAGCTTTCGGGTTAACACTGAAGCTTTCTTT	CASSFRVNTEAFF
TRBD2	few	TRBJ2-7	TRBV27	TGTGCCAGCAGTTTATCTACGTGGGGGGGGAACGAGCAGTACTTC	CASSLSTWGGNEQYF
TRBD1	NA	TRBJ1-5	TRBV6-2/TRBV6-3	TGTGCCAGCAGTTATCGTCAGGGGGTGTTAAGGGGTCAGCCCCAGCATTTT	CASSYRQGVLRGQPQHF
NA	NA	TRBJ1-1	TRBV18	TGTGCCAGCTCCCAACAGGGAGAGGCTTTCTTT	CASSQQGEAFF
TRBD1	NA	TRBJ1-2	TRBV2	TGTGCCAGCAGGGGACAGGGTGGCTACACCTTC	CASRGQGGYTF
TRBD2	NA	TRBJ2-1	TRBV24-1	TGTGCAGTTCAACCAGTGGCGGGAGCGGGTGAGCAGTTCTTC	CAVQPVAGAGEQFF
NA	NA	TRBJ2-2	TRBV30	TGTGCCTGGAGTCGGGACACCGGGGAGCTGTTTTTT	CAWSRDTGELFF
TRBD2	few	TRBJ2-7	TRBV5-1	TGCGCCAGCAGCTTCCTAGCGGGAGGGCCCGGTTTGTCCTTC	CASSFLAGGPGLSF
NA	many	TRBJ1-2	TRBV3-1/TRBV3-2	TGTGCCAGCAGCCAAGAGGTGGAGGCTCGCTACACCTTC	CASSQEVEARYTF